A single sample is the source of the 26 T cell receptor beta chains below, sequenced in a study of T cell clonotyping in hematopoietic cell transplantation. Time point defined: recipient sample about 28 days before transplant, after cytoreduction. Measured with immunoSEQ multiplex PCR; TCRdb has only the in-frame clones, and not every one. Of about 29,000 clones in the sample, roughly 80% were seen once. The sequencing here drew on peripheral blood mononuclear cells, taken before stem cell transplant. Every receptor here comes from a woman between 25 and 40 years old with chronic myeloid leukemia. Some clones in this sample may be carry-over from other donors' samples.

This clone appeared a few times. This rearrangement joins TRBV2 to TRBJ2-6; a possible D gene is TRBD2 (6 bases). The CDR3 consists of 14 residues. The V end was cut by 8 bases, the J end by 1 base, with 9 bases between. Germline V lookup: CDR1 SNHLY, CDR2 FYNNEI. CDR3 sequence (DNA): TGTGCCAGCGGGGGAGGATCTGGGGCCAACGTCCTGACTTTC. This sequence encodes CASGGGSGANVLTF.

This clone was seen a single time. Distinct nucleotide sequences in the sample also encode this CDR3. Here the CDR3 DNA reads TGTGCCTGGAGTAGCGGATCCTATGGCTACACCTTC. Amino acids: CAWSSGSYGYTF. The chain recombines TRBV30 with TRBJ1-2; D gene uncertain. The CDR3 has 12 residues. Germline lookup yields CDR1 GTSNPN and CDR2 SVGIG (reference sequence). The ends were cut back, 2 bases at V and 4 bases at J, with 8 bases in the middle. Full variable domain (remainder filled in from reference TRBV30 and TRBJ1-2): SQTIHQWPATLVQPVGSPLSLECTVEGTSNPNLYWYRQAAGRGLQLLFYSVGIGQISSEVPQNLSASRPQDRQFILSSKKLLLSDSGFYLCAWSSGSYGYTFGSGTRLTVV.

The count of this clone is one. This chain links TRBV5-1 with TRBJ1-2; D remains unclear. This CDR3 region has 15 residues. Per the germline V gene, CDR1 is SGHRS and CDR2 is YFSETQ. The V gene lost 1 base and the J gene lost 4 bases, with 14 bases spanning the gap. In nucleotides, the CDR3 is TGCGCCAGCAGCTTGTATCCCGAGGTGGGCTATGGCTACACCTTC. Translation gives CASSLYPEVGYGYTF. The full variable domain, in which reference TRBV5-1 and TRBJ1-2 provide the parts outside the CDR3, is KAGVTQTPRYLIKTRGQQVTLSCSPISGHRSVSWYQQTPGQGLQFLFEYFSETQRNKGNFPGRFSGRQFSNSRSEMNVSTLELGDSALYLCASSLYPEVGYGYTFGSGTRLTVV.

V gene TRBV7-2 combines with J gene TRBJ2-5; D gene uncertain. CDR3 length equals 14 residues. V was trimmed by 0 bases and J by 0 bases, leaving 5 bases between them. Germline V gives CDR1 SGHTA, CDR2 FQGNSA. The CDR3 bases are TGTGCCAGCAGCTTAGCGGGGAACCAAGAGACCCAGTACTTC. It encodes CASSLAGNQETQYF.

V and J are TRBV10-3 and TRBJ2-7, with 10 bases fitting TRBD1. The CDR3 totals 14 residues. V lost 10 bases, J lost 1 base, and 7 bases stayed unmatched. Germline V gene sequence: CDR1 ENHRY, CDR2 SYGVKD. CDR3 residues: CATGQGSRSYEQYV. As DNA, the CDR3 is TGTGCCACGGGACAGGGGTCGAGGTCCTACGAGCAGTACGTC.

This clone showed up just a few times. The CDR3 sequence: CASSIDPTGRNTEAFF. The DNA for the CDR3 is TGTGCCAGTAGTATAGACCCTACAGGCCGGAACACTGAAGCTTTCTTT. V and J are TRBV19 and TRBJ1-1; D possibly corresponds to TRBD1 (5 bases). Trimming removed 0 bases at V and 1 base at J, with 12 bases between. CDR1 and CDR2 (germline): LNHDA, SQIVND (reference sequence). The CDR3 runs to 16 residues.

The chain couples TRBV27 to TRBJ2-7, with D uncertain. The CDR3 contains 14 residues. The germline CDR1 and CDR2 sequences are MNHEY and SMNVEV (reference sequence). Between the trimmed V and J ends, which lost 2 bases and 2 bases, there was a span of 10 bases. The CDR3 protein is CASSLPTSPYEQYV. Written as DNA, the CDR3 is TGTGCCAGCAGTTTACCGACGAGTCCCTACGAGCAGTACGTC.

The rearrangement uses TRBV30 and TRBJ2-2; D is uncertain. The CDR3 totals 14 residues. The V gene's germline CDR1 is GTSNPN and CDR2 SVGIG (reference sequence). With 1 base removed from V and 3 bases from J, the gap between germline ends came to 9 bases. DNA for the CDR3: TGTGCCTGGAGTGCCAGGCAGTACACCGGGGAGCTGTTTTTT. It is translated as CAWSARQYTGELFF.

The V and J genes are TRBV30 and TRBJ1-3, with D unclear. The ends were cut back, 0 bases at V and 1 base at J, with 7 bases in the middle. Germline CDR1 is GTSNPN and CDR2 is SVGIG (reference sequence). The CDR3 totals 14 residues. The CDR3 region has the DNA TGTGCCTGGAGTGTACTTGTTTCTGGAAACACCATATATTTT. Protein sequence: CAWSVLVSGNTIYF.

This clone was found a few times. The chain employs TRBV29-1 and TRBJ1-4; 8 bases map to TRBD1. The germline gives CDR1 SQVTM, CDR2 ANQGSEA. The CDR3 length is 16 residues. V trimming: 7 bases; J trimming: 7 bases; junction bases outside the gene matches: 17. The CDR3 sequence is CSGAQGSGGSSEKLFF. The CDR3 DNA sequence: TGCAGCGGTGCCCAGGGGTCAGGGGGCTCAAGTGAAAAACTGTTTTTT.

J is TRBJ1-2 and V is TRBV27, with D hard to call. This CDR3 is 13 amino acids long. Germline V CDR1 and CDR2: MNHEY, SMNVEV (reference sequence). Trimming took off 5 bases at V and 1 base at J, with 8 bases between the two ends. The CDR3: CASSLGVNYGYTF. DNA for the CDR3: TGTGCCAGCAGTCTCGGGGTTAACTATGGCTACACCTTC.

The CDR3 sequence: CASNGQSRTQYF. The CDR3 bases are TGTGCCAGCAACGGGCAGAGTAGGACTCAGTATTTT. This chain joins TRBV11-2 and TRBJ2-3; D might be TRBD2 (5 bases). The CDR3 totals 12 residues. Germline CDR1 and CDR2: SGHAT and FQNNGV. V lost 7 bases and J lost 12, with 17 bases in between.

The J gene is TRBJ2-7, the V gene TRBV28; TRBD1 aligns across 10 bases. The germline V gene encodes CDR1 MDHEN and CDR2 SYDVKM. There are 14 residues in the CDR3. J lost 0 bases, V lost 5 bases, and 1 base had no gene match. CDR3 residues: CASSGDRGSYEQYF. The CDR3 nucleotides read TGTGCCAGCAGTGGGGACAGGGGCTCCTACGAGCAGTACTTC.

The rearrangement links TRBV20-1 to TRBJ1-4; D is perhaps TRBD1 (5 bases). This CDR3 spans 11 amino acids. Trimming left V 7 bases short and J 4 bases short, with 7 bases between. Germline values: CDR1 DFQATT, CDR2 SNEGSKA (reference sequence). The CDR3 DNA sequence: TGCAGTGGAAGGGGTAATGAAAAACTGTTTTTT. Residues: CSGRGNEKLFF.

By share of the sample, this clone is medium-sized. The chain couples TRBV6-6 to TRBJ1-2; 7 bases match TRBD1. Losses at the gene ends were 1 base for V and 8 bases for J; bases not matched to a gene: 4. Germline V gene sequence: CDR1 MNHNY, CDR2 SVGAGI (reference sequence). This CDR3 contains 13 residues. CDR3 DNA sequence: TGTGCCAGCAGTTACTTTGACAGGGAAGGCTACACCTTC. It yields the protein CASSYFDREGYTF.

The DNA for the CDR3 is TGTGCCAGCACAACAGGGGAGGACGGCTACAATGAGCAGTTCTTC. Translating gives CASTTGEDGYNEQFF. The V gene is TRBV5-4, the J gene TRBJ2-1, with D possibly being TRBD1 (7 bases). Deletions cut 6 bases from V and 3 bases from J, with 16 bases between. This CDR3 is 15 amino acids long. Germline CDR1 and CDR2: SGHNT and YYREEE (reference sequence).

The chain is built from TRBV5-4 and TRBJ1-4; 11 bases agree with TRBD1. The length of the CDR3 is 16 residues. Germline CDR1 reads SGHNT; CDR2 reads YYREEE (reference sequence). The V segment lost 4 bases and the J segment 5 bases; nucleotides outside the gene matches: 7. Here the CDR3 DNA reads TGTGCCAGCAGCGCGGGACAGGGGGGCCGGAATGAAAAACTGTTTTTT. Protein product: CASSAGQGGRNEKLFF.

This clone was seen only a few times. This chain uses TRBV19 with TRBJ2-7; 10 bases align to TRBD1. Germline V gene data show CDR1 as LNHDA and CDR2 as SQIVND (reference sequence). This CDR3 spans 14 amino acids. Germline trimming cut 8 bases from V and 2 bases from J; bases unmatched to any gene: 6. The DNA for the CDR3 is TGTGCCAGTGGGGAGGGGACAGGGGCCTACGAGCAGTACTTC. It yields the protein CASGEGTGAYEQYF.

This chain connects TRBV20-1 to TRBJ1-3, with no clear D. V dropped 3 bases and J dropped 4 bases, with 4 bases sitting between them. Germline V CDR1 and CDR2: DFQATT, SNEGSKA (reference sequence). The CDR3 covers 11 residues. Here the CDR3 reads CSASAGNTIYF. The CDR3 DNA is TGCAGTGCTAGCGCGGGAAACACCATATATTTT.

J is TRBJ1-3 and V is TRBV6-6; possibly TRBD1 for D (5 bases). Germline V lookup: CDR1 MNHNY, CDR2 SVGAGI (reference sequence). The CDR3 consists of 16 residues. V was cut by 0 bases and J by 4 bases, with 13 bases left in between. The CDR3: CASSYSSQGGGNTIYF. As DNA, the CDR3 is TGTGCCAGCAGTTACTCTTCGCAGGGAGGAGGAAACACCATATATTTT.

The CDR3, as DNA: TGTGCCAGCAGTGCCCCTGGACAGGGGCGCGGTGGCTACACCTTC. Its translation is CASSAPGQGRGGYTF. This chain connects TRBV2 to TRBJ1-2; TRBD1 matches at 9 bases. CDR1 and CDR2 from the germline V gene are SNHLY and FYNNEI. The CDR3 is 15 amino acids. Germline trimming cut 4 bases from V and 7 bases from J; bases unmatched to any gene: 10.

The chain is built from TRBV6-1 and TRBJ2-7, with TRBD1 identical over 7 bases. The germline V gene encodes CDR1 MNHNS and CDR2 SASEGT. This CDR3 comprises 14 residues. V was clipped by 5 bases and J by 0 bases; unmatched bases: 4. CDR3 residues: CASSFGDSSYEQYF. DNA of the CDR3: TGTGCCAGCAGTTTTGGGGACAGCTCCTACGAGCAGTACTTC.

The V and J genes are TRBV5-1 and TRBJ2-1; TRBD2 matches 7 bases. The CDR3 is 15 amino acids. V trimming: 3 bases; J trimming: 9 bases; junction bases outside the gene matches: 12. Germline CDR1 reads SGHRS; CDR2 reads YFSETQ. The CDR3 protein is CASSSGGIGGPEQFF. CDR3 bases: TGCGCCAGCAGCTCGGGGGGTATTGGAGGCCCTGAGCAGTTCTTC.

This chain uses TRBV30 with TRBJ1-6; D remains unclear. The germline V gene has CDR1 GTSNPN and CDR2 SVGIG (reference sequence). CDR3 length equals 11 residues. The V end was cut by 3 bases, the J end by 7 bases, with 4 bases between. CDR3 coding DNA: TGTGCCTGGAGCTACAATTCACCCCTCCACTTT. Amino acids: CAWSYNSPLHF.

This clone has just a few counts. The chain links TRBV7-9 to TRBJ2-5; tentatively, D is TRBD1 (6 bases). V was clipped by 5 bases and J by 4 bases, with 8 bases between them. Germline V lookup: CDR1 SEHNR, CDR2 FQNEAQ (reference sequence). The CDR3 has 12 amino acids. The CDR3 DNA sequence: TGTGCCAGCAGCCAAGGGGGAGAGACCCAGTACTTC. It yields the protein CASSQGGETQYF.

The chain recombines TRBV5-4 with TRBJ1-1, with TRBD1 matching over 7 bases. Germline CDR1 and CDR2: SGHNT and YYREEE (reference sequence). The CDR3 contains 15 residues. The V segment lost 1 base and the J segment 7 bases; nucleotides outside the gene matches: 10. The CDR3 nucleotides are TGTGCCAGCAGCTTGAATTCAGGGGGAGTTGGTGAAGCTTTCTTT. Translated, it gives CASSLNSGGVGEAFF.